The next 26 T cell receptor beta chains were all read from a single sample in a study of blood T cell repertoires in COVID-19. Using immunoSEQ multiplex PCR, the repertoire was profiled, and TCRdb retains in-frame clones only, with some absent. The profile covers under 250,000 clones, with 88% appearing a single time and around 2.9% taken by the ten largest. Sequencing was done on a sample of peripheral blood. These receptors came from a woman aged 55 to 70 with acute or convalescent COVID-19.

The chain uses TRBV2 and TRBJ1-6; 9 bases align to TRBD1. V dropped 6 bases and J dropped 7; count of bases not matched to a gene: 7. This CDR3 comprises 15 residues. Germline CDR1 SNHLY, CDR2 FYNNEI. The CDR3 protein is CASRAFGQGNSPLHF. The CDR3, as DNA: TGTGCCAGCAGGGCCTTTGGACAGGGGAATTCACCCCTCCACTTT.

The V call is TRBV2, the J call TRBJ1-3; 7 nucleotides agree with TRBD1. V lost 5 bases, J lost 5 bases, and 6 bases stayed unmatched. The CDR3 contains 14 residues. CDR1 and CDR2 from the germline V gene are SNHLY and FYNNEI. The CDR3, as DNA: TGTGCCAGCAGTCGCCGGGACAGCCGAAACACCATATATTTT. Translation gives CASSRRDSRNTIYF. Drawing the rest from reference TRBV2 and TRBJ1-3, the complete variable domain is EPEVTQTPSHQVTQMGQEVILRCVPISNHLYFYWYRQILGQKVEFLVSFYNNEISEKSEIFDDQFSVERPDGSNFTLKIRSTKLEDSAMYFCASSRRDSRNTIYFGEGSWLTVV.

The V and J genes are TRBV19 and TRBJ2-5, with TRBD1 matching over 10 bases. Germline-derived CDR1 and CDR2 are LNHDA and SQIVND (reference sequence). Germline trimming cut 5 bases from V and 4 bases from J; bases unmatched to any gene: 7. The CDR3 is 15 residues long. The CDR3 region is CASSSGTGDRETQYF. CDR3 coding DNA: TGTGCCAGTAGTTCCGGGACAGGGGATCGAGAGACCCAGTACTTC.

The chain employs TRBV5-3 and TRBJ1-5; D uncertain. TRBV5-3 is filed as an ORF, its function uncertain. The V and J ends lost 4 bases and 0 bases respectively, with 8 bases between them. The CDR3 totals 14 residues. CDR3 DNA: TGTGCCAGAAGCCTACCATATAGCAATCAGCCCCAGCATTTT. Translation gives CARSLPYSNQPQHF.

The chain is built from TRBV7-2 and TRBJ2-3, with D tentatively TRBD2 (6 bases). CDR3 length equals 13 residues. Deletions cut 9 bases from V and 6 bases from J, with 16 bases between. CDR1 is SGHTA and CDR2 is FQGNSA in the germline V gene. CDR3 sequence reads: CARGGALEDTQYF. The CDR3 DNA follows: TGTGCCAGGGGGGGAGCGTTGGAGGATACGCAGTATTTT. The full variable domain, completed using reference TRBV7-2 and TRBJ2-3, is GAGVSQSPSNKVTEKGKDVELRCDPISGHTALYWYRQSLGQGLEFLIYFQGNSAPDKSGLPSDRFSAERTGGSVSTLTIQRTQQEDSAVYLCARGGALEDTQYFGPGTRLTVL.

The chain couples TRBV11-3 to TRBJ2-1; maybe TRBD1 (6 bases). CDR1 is SGHNT and CDR2 is YENEEA in the germline V gene. The CDR3 is 13 residues long. V was clipped by 5 bases and J by 3 bases, with 8 bases between them. This CDR3 reads CASSPTGYNEQFF. Here the CDR3 DNA reads TGTGCCAGCAGCCCGACAGGCTACAATGAGCAGTTCTTC. Full variable domain (missing parts from reference TRBV11-3 and TRBJ2-1): EAGVVQSPRYKIIEKKQPVAFWCNPISGHNTLYWYLQNLGQGPELLIRYENEEAVDDSQLPKDRFSAERLKGVDSTLKIQPAELGDSAVYLCASSPTGYNEQFFGPGTRLTVL.

DNA for the CDR3: TGTGCCAGCAGCTTAGGGTCTAGCGGGGGACACAATGAGCAGTTCTTC. It translates to CASSLGSSGGHNEQFF. The chain carries TRBV7-2 and TRBJ2-1; 10 positions match TRBD2. The V gene's germline CDR1 is SGHTA and CDR2 FQGNSA. The V and J ends lost 1 base and 5 bases, in that order; junction bases with no gene match: 5. The CDR3 totals 16 residues.

This clone appeared a single time. The V call is TRBV6-5, the J call TRBJ2-7, with no clear D. V lost 2 bases and J lost 2, with 7 bases in between. Germline loops: CDR1 MNHEY, CDR2 SVGAGI. CDR3 length: 13 amino acids. CDR3 loop: CASSYGRAYEQYF. Here the CDR3 DNA reads TGTGCCAGCAGTTACGGTCGGGCCTACGAGCAGTACTTC.

The CDR3 sequence is CSASPGGTNSPLHF. In nucleotides, the CDR3 is TGCAGTGCTAGTCCCGGAGGTACGAATTCACCCCTCCACTTT. The rearrangement uses TRBV20-1 and TRBJ1-6; no definite D call. The CDR3 sequence is 14 residues long. Trimming took 3 bases from V and 7 from J, leaving 13 bases between them. Germline V lookup: CDR1 DFQATT, CDR2 SNEGSKA (reference sequence).

The rearrangement uses TRBV3-1 (or the pseudogene TRBV3-2) and TRBJ2-3, with TRBD2 matching over 10 bases. The germline CDR1 and CDR2 sequences are LGHDT and YNNKEL (reference sequence). CDR3 size: 15 residues. With 4 bases clipped from V and 5 bases from J, the junction kept 6 bases outside the gene matches. Written as DNA, the CDR3 is TGTGCCAGCAGCCCAGAGCGGGGGGGCGGAGATACGCAGTATTTT. Protein sequence: CASSPERGGGDTQYF.

The chain employs TRBV28 and TRBJ1-5; D gene uncertain. There are 12 residues in the CDR3. From germline, CDR1 is MDHEN and CDR2 SYDVKM. Trimming took 6 bases from V and 4 from J, leaving 7 bases between them. The chain's CDR3 is CASRSPNQPQHF. The CDR3 DNA follows: TGTGCCAGCAGGTCCCCGAATCAGCCCCAGCATTTT.

This clone was seen a single time. The genes are TRBV7-2 and TRBJ1-2, with D possibly matching TRBD1 (5 bases). Deletions cut 4 bases from V and 2 bases from J, with 11 bases between. The germline V gene has CDR1 SGHTA and CDR2 FQGNSA. The CDR3 contains 14 residues. In DNA, the CDR3 is TGTGCCAGCAGCTCGGGGGGAGCCAACTATGGCTACACCTTC. Amino acid sequence: CASSSGGANYGYTF.

This sequence joins TRBV5-1 and TRBJ2-2; D may be TRBD2 (5 bases). V gave up 1 base and J gave up 9 bases, with 10 bases separating them. The CDR3 sequence is 13 residues long. Germline V gives CDR1 SGHRS, CDR2 YFSETQ. This CDR3 is CASSLFAGRELFF. The DNA for the CDR3 is TGCGCCAGCAGCTTGTTCGCGGGCCGGGAGCTGTTTTTT.

This rearrangement joins TRBV19 to TRBJ2-4, with 7 bases that match TRBD2. J lost 1 base, V lost 6 bases, and 12 bases had no gene match. The CDR3 covers 17 residues. Germline V lookup: CDR1 LNHDA, CDR2 SQIVND (reference sequence). The CDR3 DNA is TGTGCCAGTAGAAGGATAGGAAATAGCGGGGCCAAAAACATTCAGTACTTC. Translating gives CASRRIGNSGAKNIQYF.

The V call is TRBV11-2, the J call TRBJ2-7; the D gene is possibly TRBD2 (6 bases). This CDR3 contains 16 residues. The V gene's germline CDR1 is SGHAT and CDR2 FQNNGV. The V end was cut by 1 base, the J end by 5 bases, with 18 bases between. The CDR3 is CASSLGRAGRPDEQYF. In nucleotides, the CDR3 is TGTGCCAGCAGCTTAGGTAGGGCAGGGAGGCCGGACGAGCAGTACTTC. The entire variable domain, with the rest obtained from reference TRBV11-2 and TRBJ2-7, is as follows: EAGVAQSPRYKIIEKRQSVAFWCNPISGHATLYWYQQILGQGPKLLIQFQNNGVVDDSQLPKDRFSAERLKGVDSTLKIQPAKLEDSAVYLCASSLGRAGRPDEQYFGPGTRLTVT.

The chain joins TRBV28 to TRBJ1-5; no clear D gene. This CDR3 is built from 18 residues. Trimming left V 3 bases short and J 0 bases short, with 18 bases between. The germline V gene has CDR1 MDHEN and CDR2 SYDVKM. CDR3 nucleotides: TGTGCCAGCAGTTTCCCCCCCACACACAGTTATAGCAATCAGCCCCAGCATTTT. As protein: CASSFPPTHSYSNQPQHF. The full variable domain, in which reference TRBV28 and TRBJ1-5 provide the parts outside the CDR3, is DVKVTQSSRYLVKRTGEKVFLECVQDMDHENMFWYRQDPGLGLRLIYFSYDVKMKEKGDIPEGYSVSREKKERFSLILESASTNQTSMYLCASSFPPTHSYSNQPQHFGDGTRLSIL.

This clone was observed once. The chain recombines TRBV7-2 with TRBJ2-5, with unresolved D. Trimming stripped 5 bases from V and 0 bases from J, with 10 bases between. This CDR3 contains 14 residues. Germline values: CDR1 SGHTA, CDR2 FQGNSA. The chain's CDR3 is CASSTSQDQETQYF. In nucleotides, the CDR3 is TGTGCCAGCAGCACTTCTCAGGACCAAGAGACCCAGTACTTC.

The chain uses TRBV7-2 and TRBJ1-1; D not certain. V lost 5 bases and J 1 base, leaving 11 bases between the germline ends. Germline CDR1 reads SGHTA; CDR2 reads FQGNSA. This CDR3 is 14 amino acids long. The CDR3 loop reads CASSQTWWNTEAFF. The CDR3 bases are TGTGCCAGCAGCCAGACATGGTGGAACACTGAAGCTTTCTTT.

This chain connects TRBV19 to TRBJ1-2, with D hard to call. This CDR3 spans 11 amino acids. The germline V gene encodes CDR1 LNHDA and CDR2 SQIVND (reference sequence). With 9 bases removed from V and 7 bases from J, the gap between germline ends came to 12 bases. Here the CDR3 reads CASTNGAGYTF. CDR3 DNA: TGTGCCAGCACCAACGGTGCTGGCTACACCTTC. Using reference TRBV19 and TRBJ1-2 for the parts outside the CDR3, the full variable domain is DGGITQSPKYLFRKEGQNVTLSCEQNLNHDAMYWYRQDPGQGLRLIYYSQIVNDFQKGDIAEGYSVSREKKESFPLTVTSAQKNPTAFYLCASTNGAGYTFGSGTRLTVV.

CDR3 region: CASKDSLASTDTQYF. The DNA for the CDR3 is TGTGCCAGTAAAGACTCCTTAGCGTCCACAGATACGCAGTATTTT. The gene calls are TRBV19 and TRBJ2-3, with a possible D match to TRBD2 (5 bases). The length of the CDR3 is 15 residues. Trimming took 7 bases from V and 2 from J, leaving 16 bases between them. CDR1 is LNHDA, CDR2 SQIVND, per germline (reference sequence).

The V and J genes are TRBV18 and TRBJ1-2, with no clear D. There are 19 residues in the CDR3. Trimming took 2 bases from V and 0 from J, leaving 22 bases between them. CDR1 KGHSH and CDR2 LQKENI come from the germline V gene. The CDR3 DNA sequence: TGTGCCAGCTCACCAAACAAAATACTACCCAATTCTGCTAACTATGGCTACACCTTC. Protein: CASSPNKILPNSANYGYTF.

V and J are TRBV27 and TRBJ2-1; 9 nucleotides line up with TRBD2. This CDR3 region has 14 residues. Germline assignment: CDR1 MNHEY and CDR2 SMNVEV (reference sequence). Trimming removed 7 bases from V and 5 bases from J; junction bases left unmatched: 6. The CDR3, as DNA: TGTGCCAGCACATTAGCGGGGGTGAACAATGAGCAGTTCTTC. Protein product: CASTLAGVNNEQFF.

This chain links TRBV28 with TRBJ2-7, with D possibly being TRBD2 (6 bases). Germline CDR1 is MDHEN and CDR2 is SYDVKM. Trimming removed 8 bases at V and 2 bases at J, with 10 bases between. The CDR3 covers 12 residues. CDR3 sequence reads: CASLRLAYEQYF. The CDR3 DNA reads TGTGCCAGCCTGAGACTAGCCTACGAGCAGTACTTC.

This sequence joins TRBV11-2 and TRBJ2-4, with 8 bases fitting TRBD1. The CDR3 is 18 residues long. V lost 1 base, J lost 0 bases, and 8 bases stayed unmatched. The germline V gene encodes CDR1 SGHAT and CDR2 FQNNGV. The CDR3 DNA sequence: TGTGCCAGCAGCTTAGGGTGGGGGACAGGTATAGCCAAAAACATTCAGTACTTC. Translation gives CASSLGWGTGIAKNIQYF.

The chain joins TRBV11-2 to TRBJ1-2; weak D call: TRBD1 (6 bases). Per germline, CDR1 SGHAT and CDR2 FQNNGV. V lost 2 bases to trimming and J lost 4 bases, with 14 bases between them. This CDR3 is 15 amino acids long. CDR3 in amino acids: CASSLRDKTFYGYTF. As DNA, the CDR3 is TGTGCCAGCAGCTTACGGGACAAAACCTTCTATGGCTACACCTTC.

This chain connects TRBV9 to TRBJ1-6; tentatively, D is TRBD1 (5 bases). Trimming stripped 2 bases from V and 6 bases from J, with 15 bases between. This CDR3 spans 16 amino acids. Looked up from germline, CDR1 is SGDLS and CDR2 is YYNGEE. The CDR3 nucleotides read TGTGCCAGCAGCGTCTCAGCGGGACTCCTTAATTCACCCCTCCACTTT. Translating gives CASSVSAGLLNSPLHF.